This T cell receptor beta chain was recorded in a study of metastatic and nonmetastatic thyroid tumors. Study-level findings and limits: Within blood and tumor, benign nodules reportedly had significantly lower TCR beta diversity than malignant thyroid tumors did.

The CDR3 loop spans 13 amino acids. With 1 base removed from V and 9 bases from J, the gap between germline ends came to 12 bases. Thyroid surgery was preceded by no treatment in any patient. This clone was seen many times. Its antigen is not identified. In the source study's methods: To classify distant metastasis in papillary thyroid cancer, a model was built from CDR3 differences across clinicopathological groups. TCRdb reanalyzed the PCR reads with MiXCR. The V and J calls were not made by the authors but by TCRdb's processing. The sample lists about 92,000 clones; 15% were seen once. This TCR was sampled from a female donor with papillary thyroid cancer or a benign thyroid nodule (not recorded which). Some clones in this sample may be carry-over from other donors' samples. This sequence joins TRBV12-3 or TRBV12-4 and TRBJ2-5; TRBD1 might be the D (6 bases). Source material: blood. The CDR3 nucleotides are TGTGCCAGCAGTTTAGGGCAGGGGCAGGCCCAGTACTTC. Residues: CASSLGQGQAQYF.